This T cell receptor beta chain emerged from a study of cytomegalovirus exposure and HLA in healthy donors. In the PCR, 60 Vbeta and 13 Jbeta primers were used. Produced via immunoSEQ multiplex PCR; TCRdb's table is partial and in-frame only. The data show 200,000 to 250,000 clones, roughly 89% seen once. Findings and caveats of the study: Using a false discovery rate of 0.05, a later analysis showed that some 16,000 TCR beta sequences were associated with HLA alleles. In a later analysis, compared with equally common non-associated chains, HLA-associated beta chains were more expanded.

Concerning this clone: Its antigen is not identified.

Germline loops: CDR1 SNHLY, CDR2 FYNNEI. The CDR3 totals 15 residues. V was clipped by 6 bases and J by 8 bases; unmatched bases: 6. The sequence was collected from a woman younger than 30 in good health and CMV-seronegative. The sample was PBMCs. V usage is TRBV2 and J usage is TRBJ2-2, with TRBD2 matching 13 bases. The DNA for the CDR3 is TGTGCCAGCAGACCTGGACTAGCGGGGGTGGGGGAGCTGTTTTTT. This translates into CASRPGLAGVGELFF.